This T cell receptor beta chain emerged from a study of cytomegalovirus exposure and HLA in healthy donors. Trimming shortened V by 2 bases and J by 3 bases, and 13 bases separated the two germline ends. The CDR3 loop spans 14 amino acids. CDR1 SQVTM and CDR2 ANQGSEA come from the germline V gene. This clone was recorded only once. The PCR had 60 Vbeta and 13 Jbeta primers. TCRdb's table, derived via immunoSEQ multiplex PCR, lists solely in-frame clones and lacks some. The data hold hundreds of thousands of clones, with over 75% observed a single time. Sequencing was performed on PBMCs. The receptor was derived from a boy aged 10-17 years in good health and CMV-seronegative. This chain connects TRBV29-1 to TRBJ1-1; D uncertain. The CDR3 spells CSVERKSGDTEAFF. The CDR3 DNA reads as TGCAGCGTTGAACGGAAAAGCGGGGACACTGAAGCTTTCTTT.